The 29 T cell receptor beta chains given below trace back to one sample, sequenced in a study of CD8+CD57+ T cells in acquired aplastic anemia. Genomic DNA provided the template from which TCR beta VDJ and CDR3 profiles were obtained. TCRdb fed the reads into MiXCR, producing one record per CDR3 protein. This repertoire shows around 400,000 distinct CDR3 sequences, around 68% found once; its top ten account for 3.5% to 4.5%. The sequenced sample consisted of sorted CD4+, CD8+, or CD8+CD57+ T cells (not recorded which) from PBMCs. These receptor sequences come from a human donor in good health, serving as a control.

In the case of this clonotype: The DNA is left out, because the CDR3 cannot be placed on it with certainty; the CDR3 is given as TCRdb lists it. The CDR3 is CASSSVEEQYFGPTF. J is TRBJ1-2 and V is TRBV7-8. The germline gives CDR1 SGHVS, CDR2 FQNEAQ. The CDR3 comprises 15 residues, both ends counted.

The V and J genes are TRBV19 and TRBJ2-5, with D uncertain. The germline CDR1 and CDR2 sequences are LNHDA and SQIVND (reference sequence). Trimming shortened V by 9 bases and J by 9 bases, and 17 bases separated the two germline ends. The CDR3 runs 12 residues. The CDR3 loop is CASSAPGVAQYF. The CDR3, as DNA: TGTGCCAGCAGTGCTCCGGGTGTGGCCCAGTACTTC.

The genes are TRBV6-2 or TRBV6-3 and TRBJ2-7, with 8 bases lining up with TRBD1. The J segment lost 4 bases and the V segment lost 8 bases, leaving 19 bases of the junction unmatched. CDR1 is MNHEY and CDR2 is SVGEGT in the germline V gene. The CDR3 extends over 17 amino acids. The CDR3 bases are TGTGCCAGCGGGTTGAGCGTAAAGACAGGGGCCGATTACGAGCAGTACTTC. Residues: CASGLSVKTGADYEQYF.

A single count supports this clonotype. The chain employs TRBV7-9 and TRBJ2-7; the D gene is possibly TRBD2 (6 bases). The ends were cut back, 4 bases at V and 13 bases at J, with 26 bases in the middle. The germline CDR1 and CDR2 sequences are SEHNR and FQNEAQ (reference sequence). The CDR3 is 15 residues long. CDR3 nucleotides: TGTGCCAGCAGCTCTGGGAGTGGCCGGGAGACCCAGTACTACTTC. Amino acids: CASSSGSGRETQYYF.

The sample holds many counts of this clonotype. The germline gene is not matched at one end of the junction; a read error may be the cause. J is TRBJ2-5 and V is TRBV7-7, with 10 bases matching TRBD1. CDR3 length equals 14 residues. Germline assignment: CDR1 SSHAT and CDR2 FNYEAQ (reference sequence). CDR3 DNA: TGTGCTAGCAGCCCGCCGGGACAGGGGGAGACCCAGTACTTC. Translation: CASSPPGQGETQYF.

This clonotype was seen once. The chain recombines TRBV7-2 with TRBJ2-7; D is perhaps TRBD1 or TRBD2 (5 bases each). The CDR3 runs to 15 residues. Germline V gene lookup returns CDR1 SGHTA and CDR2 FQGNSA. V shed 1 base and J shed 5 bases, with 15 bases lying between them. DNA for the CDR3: TGTGCCAGCAGCTTAGTTGGGGCCGGGGTAGACGAGCAGTACTTC. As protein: CASSLVGAGVDEQYF.

The CDR3 nucleotides are TGTGCCAGCAGCTTAGTGCCGCAGGCTCCGCAAAGCAATCAGGGGGCCAACGTCCTGACTTTC. Protein product: CASSLVPQAPQSNQGANVLTF. The chain recombines TRBV7-2 with TRBJ2-6; D is ambiguous. The V end was cut by 1 base, the J end by 4 bases, with 26 bases between. The CDR3 has 21 residues. Germline assignment: CDR1 SGHTA and CDR2 FQGNSA.

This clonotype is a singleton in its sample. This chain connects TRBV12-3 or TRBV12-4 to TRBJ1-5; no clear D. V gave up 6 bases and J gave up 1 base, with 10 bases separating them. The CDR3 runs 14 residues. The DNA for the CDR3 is TGTGCCAGCAGGACCCTACAAAGCAATCAGCCCCAGCATTTT. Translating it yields CASRTLQSNQPQHF.

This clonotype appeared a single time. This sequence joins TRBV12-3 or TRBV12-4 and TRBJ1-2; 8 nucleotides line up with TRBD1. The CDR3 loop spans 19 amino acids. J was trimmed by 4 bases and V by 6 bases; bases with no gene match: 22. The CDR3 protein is CASSPAPGTGFYQSYGYTF. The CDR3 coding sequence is TGTGCCAGCAGCCCAGCCCCCGGGACAGGTTTCTATCAGTCCTATGGCTACACCTTC.

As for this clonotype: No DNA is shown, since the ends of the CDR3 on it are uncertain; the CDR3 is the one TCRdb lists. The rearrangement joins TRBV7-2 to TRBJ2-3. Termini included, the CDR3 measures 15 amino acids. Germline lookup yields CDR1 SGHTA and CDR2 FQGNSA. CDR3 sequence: CASSFNFETQYFGYF.

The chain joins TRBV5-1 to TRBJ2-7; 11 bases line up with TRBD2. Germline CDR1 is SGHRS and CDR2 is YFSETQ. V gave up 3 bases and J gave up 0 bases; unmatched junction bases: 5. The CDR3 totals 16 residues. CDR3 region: CASSSGTSGNSYEQYF. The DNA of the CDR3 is TGCGCCAGCAGCTCCGGGACTAGCGGCAACTCCTACGAGCAGTACTTC. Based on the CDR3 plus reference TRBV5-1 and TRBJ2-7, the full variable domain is KAGVTQTPRYLIKTRGQQVTLSCSPISGHRSVSWYQQTPGQGLQFLFEYFSETQRNKGNFPGRFSGRQFSNSRSEMNVSTLELGDSALYLCASSSGTSGNSYEQYFGPGTRLTVT.

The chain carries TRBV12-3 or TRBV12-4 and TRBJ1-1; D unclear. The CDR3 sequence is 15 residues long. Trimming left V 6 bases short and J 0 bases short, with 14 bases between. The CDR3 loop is CASRTDPTVNTEAFF. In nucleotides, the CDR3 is TGTGCCAGCAGAACCGACCCGACGGTGAACACTGAAGCTTTCTTT.

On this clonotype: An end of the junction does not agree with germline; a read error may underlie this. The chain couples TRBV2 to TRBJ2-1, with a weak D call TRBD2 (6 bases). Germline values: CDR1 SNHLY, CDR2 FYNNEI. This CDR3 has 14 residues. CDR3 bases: TGTGCCAGCAGTCGGGACGCGGGGCAGCAGGAGCAGTCCTTC. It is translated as CASSRDAGQQEQSF.

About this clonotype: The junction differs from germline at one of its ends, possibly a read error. The chain's CDR3 is CASSSWGLKSPVTF. The CDR3 coding sequence is TGTGCCAGCAGCTCATGGGGGCTTAAGTCCCCCGTTACCTTT. The V and J genes are TRBV7-3 and TRBJ1-6; TRBD1 might be the D (6 bases). CDR1 and CDR2 (germline): SGHTA, FQGTGA. CDR3 length: 14 residues.

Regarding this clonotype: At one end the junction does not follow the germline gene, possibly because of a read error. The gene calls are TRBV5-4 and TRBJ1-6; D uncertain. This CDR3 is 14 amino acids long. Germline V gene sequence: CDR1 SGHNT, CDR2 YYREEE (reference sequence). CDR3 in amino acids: CASKVGLALSPLHF. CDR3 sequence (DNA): TGTGCCAGCAAAGTGGGTCTAGCCCTCTCACCCCTTCACTTT.

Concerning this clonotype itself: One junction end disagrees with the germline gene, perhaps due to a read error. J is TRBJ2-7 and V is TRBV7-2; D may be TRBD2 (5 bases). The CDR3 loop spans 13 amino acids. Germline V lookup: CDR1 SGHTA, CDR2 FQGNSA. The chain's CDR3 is CASSLPGFVVQSF. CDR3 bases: TGTGCCAGCAGCCTACCGGGGTTCGTTGTGCAGTCGTTC.

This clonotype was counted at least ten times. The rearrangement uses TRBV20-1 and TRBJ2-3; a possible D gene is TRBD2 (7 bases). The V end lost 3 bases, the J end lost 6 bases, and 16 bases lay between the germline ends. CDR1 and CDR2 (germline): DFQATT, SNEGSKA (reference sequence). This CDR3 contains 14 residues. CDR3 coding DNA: TGCAGTGCTAGCGGCGGGGGCCCCTTGGATACGCAGTATTTT. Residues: CSASGGGPLDTQYF.

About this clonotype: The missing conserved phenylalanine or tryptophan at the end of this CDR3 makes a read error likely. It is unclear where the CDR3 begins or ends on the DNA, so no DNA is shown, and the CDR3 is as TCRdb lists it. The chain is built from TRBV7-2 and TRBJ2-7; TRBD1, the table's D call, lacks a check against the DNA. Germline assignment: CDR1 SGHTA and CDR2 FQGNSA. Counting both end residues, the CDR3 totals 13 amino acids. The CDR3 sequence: CGSSLEQGAYEQY.

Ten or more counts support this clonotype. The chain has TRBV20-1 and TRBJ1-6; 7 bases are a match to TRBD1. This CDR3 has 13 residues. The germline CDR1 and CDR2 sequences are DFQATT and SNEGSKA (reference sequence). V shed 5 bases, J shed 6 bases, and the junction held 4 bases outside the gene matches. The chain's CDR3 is CSAWDSPNSPLHF. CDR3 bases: TGCAGTGCTTGGGACAGTCCTAATTCACCCCTCCACTTT.

The CDR3 sequence: CASSQKGGNEKLFF. The CDR3 DNA follows: TGCGCCAGCAGCCAAAAGGGGGGTAATGAAAAACTGTTTTTT. The gene calls are TRBV4-3 and TRBJ1-4, with TRBD1 as a possible D gene (6 bases). The CDR3 is 14 residues long. In germline, CDR1 is LGHNA, CDR2 YSLEER. The ends were cut back, 2 bases at V and 4 bases at J, with 8 bases in the middle.

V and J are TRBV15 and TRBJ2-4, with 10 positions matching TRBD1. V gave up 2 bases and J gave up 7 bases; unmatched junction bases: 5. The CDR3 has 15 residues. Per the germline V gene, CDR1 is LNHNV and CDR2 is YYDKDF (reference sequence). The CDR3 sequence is CATSRPGQGYNIQYF. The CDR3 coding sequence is TGTGCCACCAGCAGACCGGGACAGGGGTACAACATTCAGTACTTC.

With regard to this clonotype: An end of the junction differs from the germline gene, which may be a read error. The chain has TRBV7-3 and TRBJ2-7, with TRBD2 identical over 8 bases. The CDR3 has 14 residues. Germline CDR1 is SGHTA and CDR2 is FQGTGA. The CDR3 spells CASSARGGTGNNKF. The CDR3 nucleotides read TGTGCCAGCAGCGCTCGGGGGGGGACCGGAAACAACAAATTC.

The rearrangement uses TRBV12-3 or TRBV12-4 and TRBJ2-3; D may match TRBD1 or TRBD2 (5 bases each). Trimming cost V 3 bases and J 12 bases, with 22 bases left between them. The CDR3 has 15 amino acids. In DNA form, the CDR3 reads TGTGCCAGCAGTTTCGGGGCGGACCACCGTTCATTACAGTATTTT. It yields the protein CASSFGADHRSLQYF.

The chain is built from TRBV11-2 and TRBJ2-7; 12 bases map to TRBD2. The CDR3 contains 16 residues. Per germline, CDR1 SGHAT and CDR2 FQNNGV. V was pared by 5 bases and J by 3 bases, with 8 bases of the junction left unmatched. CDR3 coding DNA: TGTGCCAGCAGCACACGGACTAGCGGGACCATCTACGAGCAGTACTTC. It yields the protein CASSTRTSGTIYEQYF.

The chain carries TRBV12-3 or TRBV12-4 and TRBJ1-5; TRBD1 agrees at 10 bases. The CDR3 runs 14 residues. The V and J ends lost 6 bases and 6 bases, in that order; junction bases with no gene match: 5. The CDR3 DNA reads TGTGCCAGCAGCCCGGGACAGGGGACTCAGCCCCAGCATTTT. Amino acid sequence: CASSPGQGTQPQHF.

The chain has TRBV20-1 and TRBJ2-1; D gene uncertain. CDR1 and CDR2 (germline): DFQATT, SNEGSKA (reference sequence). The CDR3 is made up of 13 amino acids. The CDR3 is CSAPGGAVTQQFF. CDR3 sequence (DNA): TGCAGCGCACCCGGCGGCGCGGTTACGCAGCAGTTCTTC.

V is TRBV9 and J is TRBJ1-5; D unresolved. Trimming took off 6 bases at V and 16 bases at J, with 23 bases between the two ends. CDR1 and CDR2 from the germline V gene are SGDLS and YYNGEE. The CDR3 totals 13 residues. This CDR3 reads CASTPGRSQETHF. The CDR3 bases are TGTGCCAGCACCCCCGGCAGGAGCCAAGAGACCCATTTT.

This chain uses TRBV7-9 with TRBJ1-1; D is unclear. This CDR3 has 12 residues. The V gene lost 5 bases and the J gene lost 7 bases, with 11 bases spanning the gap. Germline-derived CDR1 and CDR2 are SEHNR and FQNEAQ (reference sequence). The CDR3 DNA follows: TGTGCCAGCAGCCAAGGGTTTGTTGAAGCTTTCTTT. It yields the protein CASSQGFVEAFF.

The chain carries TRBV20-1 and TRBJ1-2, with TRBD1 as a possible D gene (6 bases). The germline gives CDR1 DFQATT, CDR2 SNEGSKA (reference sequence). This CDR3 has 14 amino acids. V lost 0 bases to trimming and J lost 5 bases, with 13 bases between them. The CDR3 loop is CSAREPGGRYGYTF. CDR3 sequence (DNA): TGCAGTGCTAGAGAGCCGGGGGGGCGTTATGGCTACACCTTC.